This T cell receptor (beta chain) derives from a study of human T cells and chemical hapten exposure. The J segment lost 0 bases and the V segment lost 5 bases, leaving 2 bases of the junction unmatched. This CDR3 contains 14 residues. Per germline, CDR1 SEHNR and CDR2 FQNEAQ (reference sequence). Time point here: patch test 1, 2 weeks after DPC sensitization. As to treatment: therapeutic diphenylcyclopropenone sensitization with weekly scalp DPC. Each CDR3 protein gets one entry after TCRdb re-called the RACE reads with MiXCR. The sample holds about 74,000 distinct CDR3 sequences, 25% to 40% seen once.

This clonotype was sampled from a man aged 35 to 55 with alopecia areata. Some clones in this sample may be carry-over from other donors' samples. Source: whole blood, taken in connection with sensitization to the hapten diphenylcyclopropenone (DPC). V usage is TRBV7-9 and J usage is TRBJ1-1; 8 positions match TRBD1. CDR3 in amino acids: CASSRGQVNTEAFF. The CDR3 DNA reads TGTGCCAGCAGCAGGGGACAGGTGAACACTGAAGCTTTCTTT. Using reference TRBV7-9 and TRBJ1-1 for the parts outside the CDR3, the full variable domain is DTGVSQNPRHKITKRGQNVTFRCDPISEHNRLYWYRQTLGQGPEFLTYFQNEAQLEKSRLLSDRFSAERPKGSFSTLEIQRTEQGDSAMYLCASSRGQVNTEAFFGQGTRLTVV.